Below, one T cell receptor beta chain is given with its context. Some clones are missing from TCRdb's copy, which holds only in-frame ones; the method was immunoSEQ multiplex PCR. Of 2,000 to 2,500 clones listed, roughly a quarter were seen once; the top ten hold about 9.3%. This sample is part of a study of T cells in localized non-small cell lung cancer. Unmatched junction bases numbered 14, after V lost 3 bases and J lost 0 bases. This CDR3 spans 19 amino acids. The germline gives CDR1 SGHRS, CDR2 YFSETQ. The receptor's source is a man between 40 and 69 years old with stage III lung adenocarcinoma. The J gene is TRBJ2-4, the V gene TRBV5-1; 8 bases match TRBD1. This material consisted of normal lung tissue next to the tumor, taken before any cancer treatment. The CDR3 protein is CASSSPGTGLDLAKNIQYF. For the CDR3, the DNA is TGCGCCAGCAGCTCCCCCGGGACAGGTCTTGACCTAGCCAAAAACATTCAGTACTTC.